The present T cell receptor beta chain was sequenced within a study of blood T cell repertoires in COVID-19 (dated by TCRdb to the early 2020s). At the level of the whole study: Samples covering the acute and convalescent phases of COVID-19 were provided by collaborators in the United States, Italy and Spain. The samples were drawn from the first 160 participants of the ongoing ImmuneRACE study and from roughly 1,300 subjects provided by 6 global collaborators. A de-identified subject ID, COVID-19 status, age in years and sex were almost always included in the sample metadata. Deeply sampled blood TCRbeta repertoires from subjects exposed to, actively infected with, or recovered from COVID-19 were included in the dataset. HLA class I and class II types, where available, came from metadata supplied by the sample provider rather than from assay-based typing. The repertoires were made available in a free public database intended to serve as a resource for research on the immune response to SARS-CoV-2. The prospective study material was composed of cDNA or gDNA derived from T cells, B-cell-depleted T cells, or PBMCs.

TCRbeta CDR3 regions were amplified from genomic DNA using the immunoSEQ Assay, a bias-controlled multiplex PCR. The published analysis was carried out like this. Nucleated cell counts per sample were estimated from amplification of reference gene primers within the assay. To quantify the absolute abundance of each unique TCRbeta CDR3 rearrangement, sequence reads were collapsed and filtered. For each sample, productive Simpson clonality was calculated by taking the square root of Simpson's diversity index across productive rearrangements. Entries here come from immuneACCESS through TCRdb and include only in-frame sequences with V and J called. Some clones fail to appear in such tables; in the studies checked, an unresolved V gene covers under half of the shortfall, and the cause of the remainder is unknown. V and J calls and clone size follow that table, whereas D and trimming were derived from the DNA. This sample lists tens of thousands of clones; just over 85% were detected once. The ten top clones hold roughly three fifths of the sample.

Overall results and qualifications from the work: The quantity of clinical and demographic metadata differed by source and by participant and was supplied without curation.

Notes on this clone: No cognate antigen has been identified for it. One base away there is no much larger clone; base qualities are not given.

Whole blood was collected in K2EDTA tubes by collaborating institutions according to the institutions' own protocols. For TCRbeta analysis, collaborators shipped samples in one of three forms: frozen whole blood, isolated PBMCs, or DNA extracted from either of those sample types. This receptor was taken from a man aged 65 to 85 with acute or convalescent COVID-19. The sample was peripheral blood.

The CDR3 reads CASSSTGVDGYTF. The DNA reads as follows: TGCGCCAGCAGCTCAACAGGGGTGGATGGCTACACCTTC. The chain is made from TRBV5-1 and TRBJ1-2; 7 central nucleotides agree with TRBD1. Counted from cysteine to phenylalanine, this CDR3 has 13 amino acids. Only the CDR3 portion is preserved as DNA: 39 bases, with reading frame beginning at the first base. Relative to germline, V is missing 3 bases and J is missing 6 bases, with 5 bases of the junction outside any gene match. In the germline V gene, CDR1 corresponds to SGHRS and CDR2 to YFSETQ.